Below are 13 T cell receptor beta chains sequenced from a single sample in a study of blood T cell repertoires in COVID-19. Sequenced by immunoSEQ multiplex PCR; TCRdb stores in-frame clones only, minus some. The sample records 55,000 to 80,000 clones, around 83% being singletons. Material for sequencing was peripheral blood. These receptors originate from a man aged 45-60 years with active COVID-19.

V is TRBV6-6 and J is TRBJ1-4, with 9 bases that match TRBD1. The CDR3 runs to 16 residues. Germline CDR1 reads MNHNY; CDR2 reads SVGAGI (reference sequence). The J segment lost 7 bases and the V segment lost 6 bases, leaving 12 bases of the junction unmatched. The CDR3: CASSRGRTGASEKLFF. As DNA, the CDR3 is TGTGCCAGCAGCCGCGGACGGACAGGGGCGTCTGAAAAACTGTTTTTT.

The CDR3 protein is CASSVRGGSNTGELFF. For the CDR3, the DNA is TGTGCCAGCAGCGTACGCGGAGGTTCGAACACCGGGGAGCTGTTTTTT. The rearrangement uses TRBV9 and TRBJ2-2, with D perhaps matching TRBD2 (5 bases). The germline CDR1 and CDR2 sequences are SGDLS and YYNGEE. The CDR3 runs to 16 residues. V was trimmed by 1 base and J by 0 bases, leaving 10 bases between them.

The J gene is TRBJ2-4, the V gene TRBV7-9; 12 bases align to TRBD2. Germline CDR1 is SEHNR and CDR2 is FQNEAQ (reference sequence). The length of the CDR3 is 17 residues. After removal of 3 bases from V and 8 bases from J, the junction contained 11 bases not matched to a gene. CDR3 sequence (DNA): TGTGCCAGCAGCTTGGACCGACTAGCGGGGGCGGTGGACATTCAGTACTTC. It translates to CASSLDRLAGAVDIQYF.

This sequence joins TRBV14 and TRBJ2-3; possible D gene TRBD1, 5 bases. The V end lost 2 bases, the J end lost 0 bases, and 15 bases lay between the germline ends. Germline V lookup: CDR1 SGHDN, CDR2 FVKESK. The CDR3 spans 17 residues. CDR3 DNA: TGTGCCAGCAGCCAAATCGACATGACAGTAAGCACAGATACGCAGTATTTT. It codes for CASSQIDMTVSTDTQYF. The full variable domain, rest sourced from reference TRBV14 and TRBJ2-3, is EAGVTQFPSHSVIEKGQTVTLRCDPISGHDNLYWYRRVMGKEIKFLLHFVKESKQDESGMPNNRFLAERTGGTYSTLKVQPAELEDSGVYFCASSQIDMTVSTDTQYFGPGTRLTVL.

The J gene is TRBJ2-2, the V gene TRBV6-1; 13 bases map to TRBD2. The CDR3 has 16 amino acids. V dropped 4 bases and J dropped 4; count of bases not matched to a gene: 3. CDR1 MNHNS and CDR2 SASEGT come from the germline V gene. CDR3 sequence: CASSGGTSGTTGELFF. The CDR3 DNA reads as TGTGCCAGCAGTGGCGGGACTAGCGGGACCACCGGGGAGCTGTTTTTT.

Written as DNA, the CDR3 is TGTGCCAGCAGCGTATTGGGGGGGACAGGGACAGGAAACACCATATATTTT. It is translated as CASSVLGGTGTGNTIYF. The chain combines TRBV9 with TRBJ1-3, with 9 bases lining up with TRBD1. This CDR3 comprises 17 residues. Trimming at V came to 1 base and at J to 4 bases, leaving 9 bases not matched to a gene. Per germline, CDR1 SGDLS and CDR2 YYNGEE. The whole variable domain, filled in from reference TRBV9 and TRBJ1-3, reads DSGVTQTPKHLITATGQRVTLRCSPRSGDLSVYWYQQSLDQGLQFLIQYYNGEERAKGNILERFSAQQFPDLHSELNLSSLELGDSALYFCASSVLGGTGTGNTIYFGEGSWLTVV.

V gene TRBV4-3 combines with J gene TRBJ2-2; a possible D gene is TRBD2 (6 bases). Trimming stripped 4 bases from V and 2 bases from J, with 14 bases between. Looked up from germline, CDR1 is LGHNA and CDR2 is YSLEER. CDR3 length equals 16 residues. The CDR3 region is CASSLEWDFNTGELFF. The DNA of the CDR3 is TGCGCCAGCAGCCTGGAATGGGACTTCAACACCGGGGAGCTGTTTTTT.

The chain links TRBV5-1 to TRBJ1-1; 7 bases are shared with TRBD1. The CDR3 is 12 residues long. V gave up 4 bases and J gave up 5 bases; unmatched junction bases: 2. Germline V CDR1 and CDR2: SGHRS, YFSETQ. The CDR3 loop reads CASSPGGTEAFF. In DNA, the CDR3 is TGCGCCAGCAGCCCAGGGGGGACTGAAGCTTTCTTT.

V usage is TRBV5-1 and J usage is TRBJ1-1; D is ambiguous. Germline CDR1 SGHRS, CDR2 YFSETQ. This CDR3 is 14 amino acids long. Trimming took off 0 bases at V and 3 bases at J, with 9 bases between the two ends. In nucleotides, the CDR3 is TGCGCCAGCAGCTTGGCCACGGAGGACACTGAAGCTTTCTTT. Protein: CASSLATEDTEAFF.

The V gene is TRBV15, the J gene TRBJ2-2; D perhaps matches TRBD1 (5 bases). This CDR3 region has 17 residues. The germline gives CDR1 LNHNV, CDR2 YYDKDF (reference sequence). Trimming took off 0 bases at V and 2 bases at J, with 13 bases between the two ends. CDR3 loop: CATSRDWGTSNTGELFF. As DNA, the CDR3 is TGTGCCACCAGCAGAGATTGGGGCACAAGTAACACCGGGGAGCTGTTTTTT.

This chain joins TRBV28 and TRBJ2-7; perhaps TRBD2 as D (7 bases). Germline V gives CDR1 MDHEN, CDR2 SYDVKM. The CDR3 sequence is 15 residues long. V dropped 6 bases and J dropped 9 bases, with 24 bases sitting between them. The CDR3 here is CASSPPRGGVTGQYF. The CDR3 region has the DNA TGTGCCAGCAGCCCCCCCAGGGGAGGGGTTACAGGGCAGTACTTC.

The rearrangement links TRBV13 to TRBJ2-5; 10 positions match TRBD2. CDR3 length: 14 residues. Germline lookup yields CDR1 PRHDT and CDR2 FYEKMQ (reference sequence). V lost 3 bases, J lost 5 bases, and 3 bases stayed unmatched. CDR3 DNA: TGTGCCAGCAGCTTCGGGACTAGCGACGAGACCCAGTACTTC. Translation: CASSFGTSDETQYF.

This clone was picked up one time. The CDR3 protein is CASSPKGTWTGVTGELFF. CDR3 DNA sequence: TGTGCCAGCAGCCCGAAAGGGACTTGGACAGGGGTGACCGGGGAGCTGTTTTTT. V and J are TRBV7-6 and TRBJ2-2, with 9 positions matching TRBD1. J was trimmed by 5 bases and V by 5 bases; bases with no gene match: 15. The CDR3 extends over 18 amino acids. Germline V gene lookup returns CDR1 SGHVS and CDR2 FNYEAQ.